A selection of T cell receptor beta chains follows, all from one sample in a study of blood T cell repertoires in COVID-19. TCRdb's table, derived via immunoSEQ multiplex PCR, lists solely in-frame clones and lacks some. The repertoire has roughly 170,000 clones, 60% to 80% of them found once; the top ten carry about 26%. Sequenced sample: peripheral blood. The receptors were sampled from a woman aged 70-85 years with acute or convalescent COVID-19. CDR3s include the opening cysteine and the closing phenylalanine or tryptophan. D genes are given only for firm matches. The listing skips clone size in some rows; elsewhere it reads once, few, many or a size class.

CDR3nt,CDR3aa,j_gene,v_gene,d_gene,abundance
TGTGGCTCTGGGGGCGTCAATCAGCCCCAGCATTTT,CGSGGVNQPQHF,TRBJ1-5,TRBV6-6,-,few
TGTGCCAGTGACCGGGACAGGGGCACAGATACGCAGTATTTT,CASDRDRGTDTQYF,TRBJ2-3,TRBV28,TRBD1,-
TGTGCCAGCAGCTTACTGCCCGGGGGACAGGGGATCTACGAGCAGTACTTC,CASSLLPGGQGIYEQYF,TRBJ2-7,TRBV11-2,TRBD1,-
TGCGCCAGCAGCTTGGTCCCCCTCAGCGGCAACATGAACACTGAAGCTTTCTTT,CASSLVPLSGNMNTEAFF,TRBJ1-1,TRBV5-1,-,-
TGCGCCAGCAGCCCCCAAGCGTCCGTAAACAGGGGAAGCAACACCTTC,CASSPQASVNRGSNTF,TRBJ1-2,TRBV5-1,TRBD1,-
TGTGCCAGCAGCCAACGGGACAGGGGGCCCGGGGAGCTGTTTTTT,CASSQRDRGPGELFF,TRBJ2-2,TRBV3-1/TRBV3-2,TRBD1,once
TGCGCCAGCAGCCTTCTAGCGGGCGGGGGGGATACGCAGTATTTT,CASSLLAGGGDTQYF,TRBJ2-3,TRBV5-1,TRBD2,-
TGTGCCAGCAGGACCCTTCAACTAGCGGGGGGGGAGACCCAGTACTTC,CASRTLQLAGGETQYF,TRBJ2-5,TRBV2,TRBD2,-
TGTGCCAGCTCACCACCCGGACAGGGAAGGGGTGGCTACACCTTC,CASSPPGQGRGGYTF,TRBJ1-2,TRBV18,TRBD1,-
TGTGCCAGCAGTGCGACCGCGGGAGCCATCTATAATGAGCAGTTCTTC,CASSATAGAIYNEQFF,TRBJ2-1,TRBV2,TRBD2,-
TGTGCCAGCAGACCCGGGACAGGGGTCGAAAAACTGTTTTTT,CASRPGTGVEKLFF,TRBJ1-4,TRBV6-5,TRBD1,-
TGTGCCAGTAGCGGACAGGCCTTTAACTATGGCTACACCTTC,CASSGQAFNYGYTF,TRBJ1-2,TRBV19,TRBD1,few
TGTGCCAGCAGCGTGGACAGAGCCTACGAGCAGTACTTC,CASSVDRAYEQYF,TRBJ2-7,TRBV5-4,-,-
TGTGCCAGCAGCCCCCCCAGACTCCAACGTATATCCCCTAACTATGGCTACACCTTC,CASSPPRLQRISPNYGYTF,TRBJ1-2,TRBV5-4,-,-
TGTGCCAGCAGTGAAGAGCGGGGAGGTTACAATGAGCAGTTCTTC,CASSEERGGYNEQFF,TRBJ2-1,TRBV2,TRBD2,-
TGCGCCAGCAGTGATAAGAGTGCGGGAAAGTTGGAGCAGTACTTC,CASSDKSAGKLEQYF,TRBJ2-7,TRBV10-1,-,few
TGTGCCAGCAGTTTAACGGACAGGGGGCGAACTCACGAGCAGTACTTC,CASSLTDRGRTHEQYF,TRBJ2-7,TRBV27,TRBD1,few
TGTGCCAGCAGTGAGAAGCGGGAGGTCAATGAGCAGTTCTTC,CASSEKREVNEQFF,TRBJ2-1,TRBV6-1,TRBD2,-
TGTGCCAGCAGCCAAGTTTACGCCCATACTCCGCAGTACTTC,CASSQVYAHTPQYF,TRBJ2-7,TRBV3-1/TRBV3-2,-,-